This TCR beta chain comes out of a study of control samples from healthy donors and cancer patients. The method was immunoSEQ multiplex PCR; TCRdb's version includes in-frame clones alone and lacks a portion of them. The sample has 170,000 or so clones, roughly 94% seen once; the top ten hold approximately 1.4%. Germline CDR1 reads KGHSH; CDR2 reads LQKENI. The CDR3 is made up of 14 amino acids. Trimming shortened V by 0 bases and J by 8 bases, and 13 bases separated the two germline ends. The receptor's source is a young woman in good health. The chain links TRBV18 to TRBJ1-1, with D possibly TRBD1 on 5 matching bases. The sequencing input was blood. CDR3 sequence reads: CASSPPGPPGEAFF. In DNA, the CDR3 is TGTGCCAGCTCACCACCGGGACCCCCAGGGGAAGCTTTCTTT.